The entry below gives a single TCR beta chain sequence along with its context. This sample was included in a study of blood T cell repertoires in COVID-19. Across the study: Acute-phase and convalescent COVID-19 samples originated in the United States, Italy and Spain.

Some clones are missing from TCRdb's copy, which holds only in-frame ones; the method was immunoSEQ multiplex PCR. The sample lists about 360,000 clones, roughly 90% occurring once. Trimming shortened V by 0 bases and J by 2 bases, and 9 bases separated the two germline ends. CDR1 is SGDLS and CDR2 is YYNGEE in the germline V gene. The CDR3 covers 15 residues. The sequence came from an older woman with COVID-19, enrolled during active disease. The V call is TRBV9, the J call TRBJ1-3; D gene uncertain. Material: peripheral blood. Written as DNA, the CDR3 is TGTGCCAGCAGCGTAGTAGAAGTACCTGGAAACACCATATATTTT. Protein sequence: CASSVVEVPGNTIYF.